This T cell receptor beta chain was identified during a study of T cell repertoires in cytomegalovirus infection. Study background: Carrying CMV and the relevant HLA type showed in public TCR beta signatures.

One entry per CDR3 protein, called by TCRdb with MiXCR from the reads. The profile shows about 360,000 distinct CDR3 sequences, around a sixth of them singletons. Study-wide results and caveats: CMV-specific TCR beta clonotypes restricted by HLA-C were the ones dominating the ex vivo response. Totalled public TCR beta family frequency picked out people who carried CMV plus the relevant HLA.

The CDR3 spans 14 residues. The germline V gene encodes CDR1 MNHEY and CDR2 SVGEGT. With 8 bases clipped from V and 10 bases from J, the junction kept 10 bases outside the gene matches. As regards this clonotype: What it binds is not known.

The sample comprised PBMCs. This clonotype was obtained from a human donor in good health (CMV status not recorded). Some clones in this sample may be carry-over from other donors' samples. This chain connects TRBV6-2 or TRBV6-3 to TRBJ2-1; 11 nucleotides line up with TRBD1. The CDR3 region is CASAPGQGAREQFF. Written as DNA, the CDR3 is TGTGCCAGCGCACCCGGACAGGGGGCAAGGGAGCAGTTCTTC.